These T cell receptor beta chains were read from a single sample in a study of T cell responses to AZD1222 COVID-19 vaccine. This table comes from immunoSEQ multiplex PCR, and its TCRdb copy is limited to in-frame clones, with some not included. Altogether roughly 150,000 clones are present, roughly 90% being singletons, with the ten largest covering approximately 1.5%. Specimen: peripheral blood, collected on day 0 of AZD1222 vaccination. The receptor source for this set is an adult in good health. The CDR3 runs from the conserved cysteine through the conserved F or W. Fields, in order: V gene, D gene, clone size, J gene, CDR3 protein. D genes are given only for firm matches. Where a row states a size, it is once, few, many or the class of an expanded clone; other rows omit it.

v_gene: TRBV30
d_gene: NA
abundance: NA
j_gene: TRBJ1-5
CDR3aa: CAWSVSTGLSGNQPQHF

v_gene: TRBV19
d_gene: NA
abundance: NA
j_gene: TRBJ2-5
CDR3aa: CASSGGGGGLRETQYF

v_gene: TRBV27
d_gene: NA
abundance: NA
j_gene: TRBJ1-1
CDR3aa: CASSPGARGTEAFF

v_gene: TRBV7-2
d_gene: NA
abundance: NA
j_gene: TRBJ2-7
CDR3aa: CASSFRSGVTEQYF

v_gene: TRBV6-5
d_gene: NA
abundance: NA
j_gene: TRBJ1-5
CDR3aa: CASSPRTGRGQPQHF

v_gene: TRBV19
d_gene: TRBD1
abundance: NA
j_gene: TRBJ1-2
CDR3aa: CASSIAGRGLNGYTF

v_gene: TRBV7-3
d_gene: TRBD2
abundance: NA
j_gene: TRBJ2-1
CDR3aa: CASSLTAGLADNEQFF

v_gene: TRBV27
d_gene: TRBD2
abundance: NA
j_gene: TRBJ2-5
CDR3aa: CASSPSSGGGETQYF

v_gene: TRBV6-5
d_gene: NA
abundance: NA
j_gene: TRBJ2-3
CDR3aa: CASSYGFTDTQYF

v_gene: TRBV4-3
d_gene: TRBD2
abundance: NA
j_gene: TRBJ2-1
CDR3aa: CARSRPHGGGSSNEQFF

v_gene: TRBV19
d_gene: NA
abundance: NA
j_gene: TRBJ2-7
CDR3aa: CATSPRPRVVGEQYF

v_gene: TRBV6-5
d_gene: NA
abundance: NA
j_gene: TRBJ1-5
CDR3aa: CAGRVGQPQHF

v_gene: TRBV5-1
d_gene: NA
abundance: NA
j_gene: TRBJ1-6
CDR3aa: CASSLVSGVNSPLHF

v_gene: TRBV5-4
d_gene: NA
abundance: NA
j_gene: TRBJ1-5
CDR3aa: CASSFGGTSNQPQHF

v_gene: TRBV6-2/TRBV6-3
d_gene: NA
abundance: NA
j_gene: TRBJ2-7
CDR3aa: CASSYSEGRGWYEQYF

v_gene: TRBV2
d_gene: NA
abundance: NA
j_gene: TRBJ1-1
CDR3aa: CASSSPQGYTEAFF

v_gene: TRBV9
d_gene: NA
abundance: once
j_gene: TRBJ2-3
CDR3aa: CASSPSTDTQYF

v_gene: TRBV28
d_gene: NA
abundance: NA
j_gene: TRBJ2-6
CDR3aa: CASSFGVVQANVLTF

v_gene: TRBV19
d_gene: NA
abundance: NA
j_gene: TRBJ1-1
CDR3aa: CASSSFPAFF

v_gene: TRBV7-9
d_gene: TRBD2
abundance: NA
j_gene: TRBJ2-1
CDR3aa: CASSPLSGRAEDEQFF

v_gene: TRBV5-1
d_gene: NA
abundance: once
j_gene: TRBJ2-1
CDR3aa: CASSLNPSPYNEQFF

v_gene: TRBV7-2
d_gene: NA
abundance: NA
j_gene: TRBJ2-1
CDR3aa: CASSLELAAFF

v_gene: TRBV28
d_gene: NA
abundance: NA
j_gene: TRBJ2-1
CDR3aa: CASTPLTNNEQFF

v_gene: TRBV18
d_gene: NA
abundance: few
j_gene: TRBJ1-6
CDR3aa: CASSPLGWGREHSPLHF

v_gene: TRBV19
d_gene: NA
abundance: NA
j_gene: TRBJ1-1
CDR3aa: CASRSWTARDTEAFF

v_gene: TRBV7-3
d_gene: NA
abundance: NA
j_gene: TRBJ1-1
CDR3aa: CASSLRASAGLVNTEAFF

v_gene: TRBV3-1/TRBV3-2
d_gene: TRBD2
abundance: NA
j_gene: TRBJ2-1
CDR3aa: CASSSVAGGHNEQFF

v_gene: TRBV2
d_gene: NA
abundance: NA
j_gene: TRBJ1-6
CDR3aa: CASEMNPLTNSPLHF

v_gene: TRBV28
d_gene: TRBD1
abundance: NA
j_gene: TRBJ1-6
CDR3aa: CASSFPQGARNSPLHF

v_gene: TRBV20-1
d_gene: NA
abundance: NA
j_gene: TRBJ1-2
CDR3aa: CSAQPYGGYTF

v_gene: TRBV6-5
d_gene: TRBD1
abundance: NA
j_gene: TRBJ1-5
CDR3aa: CASTGQGSGQPQHF

v_gene: TRBV5-6
d_gene: NA
abundance: once
j_gene: TRBJ1-1
CDR3aa: CASSSPYGGENTEAFF

v_gene: TRBV19
d_gene: NA
abundance: NA
j_gene: TRBJ2-7
CDR3aa: CASSMRFRSYEQYF

v_gene: TRBV7-3
d_gene: TRBD1
abundance: NA
j_gene: TRBJ2-6
CDR3aa: CASSLFLTGLKSGANVLTF

v_gene: TRBV7-2
d_gene: NA
abundance: NA
j_gene: TRBJ1-2
CDR3aa: CASSLNFKGEGYTF

v_gene: TRBV6-2/TRBV6-3
d_gene: TRBD1
abundance: NA
j_gene: TRBJ1-3
CDR3aa: CASSYEGASGNTIYF

v_gene: TRBV11-3
d_gene: NA
abundance: NA
j_gene: TRBJ2-7
CDR3aa: CASSSSSYEQYF

v_gene: TRBV28
d_gene: NA
abundance: NA
j_gene: TRBJ1-4
CDR3aa: CASVGREKLFF

v_gene: TRBV5-1
d_gene: TRBD1
abundance: NA
j_gene: TRBJ1-6
CDR3aa: CASGTGNSPLHF

v_gene: TRBV7-2
d_gene: TRBD1
abundance: NA
j_gene: TRBJ2-1
CDR3aa: CASSLVVLGQLVNEQFF

v_gene: TRBV27
d_gene: NA
abundance: NA
j_gene: TRBJ2-7
CDR3aa: CASSPSPASAREQYF

v_gene: TRBV6-5
d_gene: TRBD2
abundance: NA
j_gene: TRBJ2-3
CDR3aa: CASRLAGGSTDTQYF

v_gene: TRBV25-1
d_gene: NA
abundance: NA
j_gene: TRBJ1-6
CDR3aa: CASRIGRENSPLHF

v_gene: TRBV4-3
d_gene: NA
abundance: NA
j_gene: TRBJ1-1
CDR3aa: CASSQDFRRGDEAFF

v_gene: TRBV30
d_gene: NA
abundance: NA
j_gene: TRBJ1-2
CDR3aa: CAWSGAAVTNYGYTF

v_gene: TRBV5-8
d_gene: NA
abundance: NA
j_gene: TRBJ1-2
CDR3aa: CASSLDRDYGYTF